This T cell receptor beta chain was identified during a study of CXCR3-negative and CXCR3-positive naive CD8 T cells. Study-wide results and caveats: Memory cells differed in TRBV-TRBJ usage, but naive CXCR3-negative and CXCR3-positive cells had similar usage. Comparison of naive subsets found surface CD5 to be comparable, and TCR strength was inferred on the basis of TRB CDR3 properties.

Researchers prepared the TRB cDNA libraries using 5' RACE with UMI labels. Reprocessing the 5' RACE reads, TCRdb reports a single entry for every CDR3 protein and omits DNA. This listing includes 6,000 to 8,000 distinct CDR3 sequences. On this clonotype: Its cognate antigen is unknown.

This CDR3 is built from 13 residues. Germline V gene lookup returns CDR1 SQVTM and CDR2 ANQGSEA. This TCR was recovered from a human donor in good health. Some clones in this sample may be carry-over from other donors' samples. V and J are TRBV29-1 and TRBJ2-7. The specimen sequenced was naive CXCR3- CD8+ T cells from blood. Subset denoted: CD45RO-CCR7+CD27+CD95- naive CD8+ T cells lacking CXCR3 (TNR3-). The CDR3 sequence: CSVMVGNSYEQYF.